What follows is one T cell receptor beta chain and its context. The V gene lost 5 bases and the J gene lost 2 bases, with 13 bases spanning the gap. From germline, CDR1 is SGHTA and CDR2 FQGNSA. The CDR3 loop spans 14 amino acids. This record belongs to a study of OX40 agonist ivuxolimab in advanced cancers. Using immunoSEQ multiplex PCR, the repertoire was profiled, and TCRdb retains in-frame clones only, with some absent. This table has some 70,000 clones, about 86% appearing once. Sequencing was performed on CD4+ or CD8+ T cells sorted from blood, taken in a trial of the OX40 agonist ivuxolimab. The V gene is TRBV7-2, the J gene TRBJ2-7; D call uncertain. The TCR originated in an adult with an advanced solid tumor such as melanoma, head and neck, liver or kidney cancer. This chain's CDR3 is CASSATVGTYEQYF. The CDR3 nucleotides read TGTGCCAGCAGCGCGACGGTGGGGACCTACGAGCAGTACTTC.